One sample yielded the 26 T cell receptor beta chains listed below, sequenced in a study of CD8+CD57+ T cells in acquired aplastic anemia. The use of genomic DNA as template underpinned the TCR beta VDJ and CDR3 profiling. Using its own MiXCR run on the reads, TCRdb lists one record per CDR3 protein. The sample lists 120,000 or so distinct CDR3 sequences; roughly 50% were seen once. Sequencing was done on a sample of sorted CD4+, CD8+, or CD8+CD57+ T cells (not recorded which) from PBMCs. These TCRs come from a human donor in good health, serving as a control.

Comment on this clonotype: It may be a read error: a sequence one base away is much more abundant. The CDR3 DNA follows: TGTGCCAGCAGTTACGCCGTCGCTAGACTAGCGGGCAATGGGCAGTTCTTC. It is translated as CASSYAVARLAGNGQFF. V is TRBV6-5 and J is TRBJ2-1, with TRBD2 identical over 10 bases. The CDR3 loop spans 17 amino acids. Looked up from germline, CDR1 is MNHEY and CDR2 is SVGAGI.

Comment on this clonotype: In this CDR3 the conserved last residue, phenylalanine or tryptophan, is missing, so a read error is likely. The chain couples TRBV10-3 to TRBJ1-1; a possible D gene is TRBD1 (5 bases). CDR3 length: 14 amino acids. Germline assignment: CDR1 ENHRY and CDR2 SYGVKD. CDR3 in DNA: TGTGGCACCTCGACGGGGGGGGGGAACACTGAAGCTTTCATT. Encoded protein: CGTSTGGGNTEAFI.

This clonotype showed up just a few times. An end of the junction does not agree with germline; a read error may underlie this. The CDR3 region is CASNLGDRGKSPLHF. The CDR3 coding sequence is TGTGCCAGCAACTTGGGGGACAGGGGAAAATCACCCCTCCACTTT. The gene calls are TRBV5-5 and TRBJ1-6; 10 bases fit TRBD1. The CDR3 sequence is 15 residues long. In germline, CDR1 is SGHKS, CDR2 YYEKEE (reference sequence).

This clonotype was seen many times. The gene calls are TRBV30 and TRBJ1-2, with a possible D match to TRBD1 (6 bases). The germline V gene encodes CDR1 GTSNPN and CDR2 SVGIG (reference sequence). The CDR3 length is 13 residues. Trimming left V 2 bases short and J 2 bases short, with 9 bases between. CDR3 protein: CAWSPGENYGYTF. The DNA of the CDR3 is TGTGCCTGGAGTCCAGGGGAAAACTATGGCTACACCTTC.

The table lists this clonotype with many counts. The chain combines TRBV10-3 with TRBJ2-7; the D gene is possibly TRBD2 (6 bases). This CDR3 region has 13 residues. V shed 4 bases and J shed 2 bases, with 9 bases lying between them. The V gene's germline CDR1 is ENHRY and CDR2 SYGVKD. CDR3 amino acids: CAISGEDPYEQYF. The DNA for the CDR3 is TGTGCCATCAGTGGGGAGGACCCCTACGAGCAGTACTTC.

The chain is built from TRBV2 and TRBJ2-4; tentative D call: TRBD2 (7 bases). The CDR3 is 15 amino acids. Trimming cost V 4 bases and J 2 bases, with 12 bases left between them. The germline CDR1 and CDR2 sequences are SNHLY and FYNNEI. The CDR3 nucleotides read TGTGCCAGCAGTGGGGGGGGCGGGACCAAAAACATTCAGTACTTC. This codes for CASSGGGGTKNIQYF.

There are many counts of this clonotype. The chain joins TRBV20-1 to TRBJ1-1; 10 bases fit TRBD1. V shed 1 base, J shed 6 bases, and the junction held 8 bases outside the gene matches. Per the germline V gene, CDR1 is DFQATT and CDR2 is SNEGSKA (reference sequence). The CDR3 sequence is 15 residues long. CDR3 sequence reads: CSARARTGGGSEAFF. The CDR3 DNA is TGCAGTGCTAGAGCCCGGACAGGGGGGGGCTCTGAAGCTTTCTTT.

This rearrangement joins TRBV25-1 to TRBJ2-3; 7 bases fit TRBD2. The V gene end was trimmed by 9 bases and the J gene end by 6 bases; junction bases not matched to a gene: 12. The CDR3 extends over 14 amino acids. From germline, CDR1 is MGHDK and CDR2 SYGVNS. CDR3 nucleotides: TGTGCCAGTAGTAGGGCGGGAGTGAGGGATACGCAGTATTTT. Translation gives CASSRAGVRDTQYF. Full variable domain (remainder filled in from reference TRBV25-1 and TRBJ2-3): EADIYQTPRYLVIGTGKKITLECSQTMGHDKMYWYQQDPGMELHLIHYSYGVNSTEKGDLSSESTVSRIRTEHFPLTLESARPSHTSQYLCASSRAGVRDTQYFGPGTRLTVL.

This clonotype was detected ten times or more. The J gene is TRBJ2-5, the V gene TRBV18, with D possibly called TRBD1 or TRBD2 (5 bases each). The germline V and J ends were trimmed by 4 bases and 3 bases, with 12 bases remaining between them. Germline V gene data show CDR1 as KGHSH and CDR2 as LQKENI. The CDR3 contains 14 residues. The CDR3 loop reads CASSRDVGEETQYF. The CDR3 DNA follows: TGTGCCAGCTCACGGGACGTGGGAGAAGAGACCCAGTACTTC.

This clonotype was recorded at least ten times. This chain connects TRBV9 to TRBJ1-6, with D possibly TRBD1 on 5 matching bases. Germline V gene sequence: CDR1 SGDLS, CDR2 YYNGEE. The CDR3 is made up of 14 amino acids. V was pared by 3 bases and J by 5 bases, with 9 bases between. The CDR3 bases are TGTGCCAGCAGCGGACAGATCGATAATTCACCCCTCCACTTT. Translated: CASSGQIDNSPLHF.

This clonotype was counted many times. DNA for the CDR3: TGTGCCAGCAGCTTAACAACTAGCGGCCTCTACAATGAGCAGTTCTTC. It specifies CASSLTTSGLYNEQFF. This chain connects TRBV7-3 to TRBJ2-1, with TRBD2 matching over 8 bases. V was clipped by 0 bases and J by 3 bases; unmatched bases: 4. CDR1 and CDR2 from the germline V gene are SGHTA and FQGTGA. This CDR3 contains 16 residues.

This clonotype was picked up many times. The J gene is TRBJ2-7, the V gene TRBV19, with 9 bases aligning to TRBD2. After removal of 7 bases from V and 3 bases from J, the junction contained 16 bases not matched to a gene. Germline V gives CDR1 LNHDA, CDR2 SQIVND (reference sequence). This CDR3 comprises 17 residues. In DNA, the CDR3 is TGTGCCAGTACCCCGAAGGGTGGACTAGCGTGGAACTACGAGCAGTACTTC. Amino acids: CASTPKGGLAWNYEQYF.

CDR3 in amino acids: CASSLILSYNEQFF. The CDR3 DNA reads TGTGCCAGCAGCTTGATTCTGTCCTACAATGAGCAGTTCTTC. This chain links TRBV5-6 with TRBJ2-1; D is unclear. Germline CDR1 SGHDT, CDR2 YYEEEE. V was shortened by 1 base and J by 1 base, with 6 bases between the two germline ends. The CDR3 runs to 14 residues. Variable domain in full (rest from reference TRBV5-6 and TRBJ2-1): DAGVTQSPTHLIKTRGQQVTLRCSPKSGHDTVSWYQQALGQGPQFIFQYYEEEERQRGNFPDRFSGHQFPNYSSELNVNALLLGDSALYLCASSLILSYNEQFFGPGTRLTVL.

This clonotype appeared a few times. Written as DNA, the CDR3 is TGTGCCACCAGCAAGGGTGGGCCTGAAGCTTTCTTT. It yields the protein CATSKGGPEAFF. The chain combines TRBV15 with TRBJ1-1; the D is unclear. This CDR3 spans 12 amino acids. The ends were cut back, 4 bases at V and 6 bases at J, with 9 bases in the middle. Germline V lookup: CDR1 LNHNV, CDR2 YYDKDF (reference sequence). Full variable domain (missing parts from reference TRBV15 and TRBJ1-1): DAMVIQNPRYQVTQFGKPVTLSCSQTLNHNVMYWYQQKSSQAPKLLFHYYDKDFNNEADTPDNFQSRRPNTSFCFLDIRSPGLGDTAMYLCATSKGGPEAFFGQGTRLTVV.

This clonotype was observed many times. The genes are TRBV6-1 and TRBJ1-6, with D possibly TRBD1 on 5 matching bases. The CDR3 consists of 14 residues. Germline lookup yields CDR1 MNHNS and CDR2 SASEGT. Between the trimmed V and J ends, which lost 7 bases and 9 bases, there was a span of 16 bases. CDR3 residues: CASTLLGGISPLHF. In DNA form, the CDR3 reads TGTGCCAGCACCTTACTTGGGGGGATTTCACCCCTCCACTTT.

This clonotype was recorded once. This chain connects TRBV10-3 to TRBJ2-1; 7 nucleotides align to TRBD2. V was clipped by 5 bases and J by 0 bases; unmatched bases: 10. Germline CDR1 ENHRY, CDR2 SYGVKD. This CDR3 has 17 amino acids. The CDR3 sequence is CAISSKVGGSSYNEQFF. Written as DNA, the CDR3 is TGTGCCATCAGTTCCAAAGTGGGCGGGAGCTCCTACAATGAGCAGTTCTTC.

The table lists this clonotype with a count of one. The chain employs TRBV12-3 or TRBV12-4 and TRBJ2-1; TRBD2 matches 10 bases. The CDR3 extends over 14 amino acids. V lost 8 bases to trimming and J lost 9 bases; unmatched junction nucleotides: 10. The CDR3, as DNA: TGTGCCAGCGGCCGACCCGGGACTAGCGCTGAGCAGTTCTTC. It yields the protein CASGRPGTSAEQFF.

The chain couples TRBV7-3 to TRBJ2-7, with 9 bases that match TRBD1. The V gene end was trimmed by 6 bases and the J gene end by 5 bases; junction bases not matched to a gene: 8. The CDR3 sequence is 14 residues long. Germline V gives CDR1 SGHTA, CDR2 FQGTGA. The CDR3 loop reads CASSLGTGINEQYF. The CDR3 nucleotides are TGTGCCAGCAGTTTAGGGACAGGGATTAACGAGCAGTACTTC. Full variable domain (rest looked up from reference TRBV7-3 and TRBJ2-7): GAGVSQTPSNKVTEKGKYVELRCDPISGHTALYWYRQSLGQGPEFLIYFQGTGAADDSGLPNDRFFAVRPEGSVSTLKIQRTERGDSAVYLCASSLGTGINEQYFGPGTRLTVT.

This clonotype showed up just once. The chain carries TRBV11-2 and TRBJ1-2; 7 bases fit TRBD1. Germline CDR1 reads SGHAT; CDR2 reads FQNNGV. The CDR3 consists of 15 residues. V lost 5 bases and J lost 7; bases outside the gene matches: 13. The CDR3 region is CASSAVGGGIGGYTF. DNA of the CDR3: TGTGCCAGCAGCGCTGTAGGAGGGGGCATAGGTGGCTACACCTTC.

This clonotype occurred many times. This sequence joins TRBV12-3 or TRBV12-4 and TRBJ1-5; unclear D gene. The CDR3 loop spans 14 amino acids. With 1 base removed from V and 4 bases from J, the gap between germline ends came to 8 bases. The CDR3 DNA reads as TGTGCCAGCAGTTTAGGACCCCTGAATCAGCCCCAGCATTTT. Its translation is CASSLGPLNQPQHF.

Many counts were recorded for this clonotype. The rearrangement uses TRBV7-8 and TRBJ1-4; 8 nucleotides agree with TRBD1. Trimming took 4 bases from V and 10 from J; bases not matched to a gene: 5. CDR3 length: 13 amino acids. CDR1 and CDR2 (germline): SGHVS, FQNEAQ. Written as DNA, the CDR3 is TGTGCCAGCAGCTCGGACAGGGTCGGAAAACTGTTTTTT. Amino acids: CASSSDRVGKLFF.

The chain links TRBV29-1 to TRBJ1-1; possible D gene TRBD1, 5 bases. V lost 8 bases and J 1 base, leaving 17 bases between the germline ends. The CDR3 has 14 amino acids. Germline-derived CDR1 and CDR2 are SQVTM and ANQGSEA. The CDR3 nucleotides are TGCAGCCAAACCAGGAGGGGAAGGAACACTGAAGCTTTCTTT. Its protein product is CSQTRRGRNTEAFF.

This clonotype was observed many times. The chain joins TRBV20-1 to TRBJ2-5; 10 positions agree with TRBD2. V lost 6 bases to trimming and J lost 0 bases; unmatched junction nucleotides: 1. Germline values: CDR1 DFQATT, CDR2 SNEGSKA (reference sequence). The CDR3 sequence is 13 residues long. CDR3 protein: CSALAGNQETQYF. CDR3 coding DNA: TGCAGTGCACTAGCGGGGAACCAAGAGACCCAGTACTTC.

In its sample, this clonotype was seen once. The V call is TRBV7-9, the J call TRBJ1-3, with TRBD1 matching over 7 bases. Germline CDR1 reads SEHNR; CDR2 reads FQNEAQ (reference sequence). The CDR3 has 14 residues. V lost 4 bases to trimming and J lost 4 bases; unmatched junction nucleotides: 4. CDR3 in DNA: TGTGCCAGCAGCTCAACAGGGGTCGGAAACACCATATATTTT. Translated: CASSSTGVGNTIYF. Combining the CDR3 with reference TRBV7-9 and TRBJ1-3 gives the whole variable domain DTGVSQNPRHKITKRGQNVTFRCDPISEHNRLYWYRQTLGQGPEFLTYFQNEAQLEKSRLLSDRFSAERPKGSFSTLEIQRTEQGDSAMYLCASSSTGVGNTIYFGEGSWLTVV.

The chain carries TRBV7-6 and TRBJ2-7; TRBD2 matches at 9 bases. Trimming removed 0 bases from V and 3 bases from J; junction bases left unmatched: 6. Per the germline V gene, CDR1 is SGHVS and CDR2 is FNYEAQ. CDR3 length equals 16 residues. This CDR3 reads CASSLAIAGAIYEQYF. For the CDR3, the DNA is TGTGCCAGCAGCTTAGCGATAGCGGGGGCCATCTACGAGCAGTACTTC.

V and J are TRBV2 and TRBJ1-1; D is ambiguous. Trimming left V 5 bases short and J 4 bases short, with 8 bases between. This CDR3 comprises 12 residues. Germline CDR1 SNHLY, CDR2 FYNNEI. In nucleotides, the CDR3 is TGTGCCAGCAGTCGGGGTGGCACTGAAGCTTTCTTT. Its protein product is CASSRGGTEAFF.